The following is a T cell receptor (beta chain) sequence with its context. The data stem from a study of blood T cell repertoires in COVID-19. Across the whole study: Material from acute and convalescent COVID-19 was sourced from the United States, Italy and Spain. T cells, B-cell-depleted T cells, or PBMCs provided the cDNA or gDNA that served as material.

As originally analysed: Cell counts per sample came from amplifying reference gene primers. Measured with immunoSEQ multiplex PCR; TCRdb has only the in-frame clones, and not every one. V and J calls and clone size come straight from that table; D and trimming were deduced from the DNA. Of around 100,000 clones in the sample, 80% are singletons; the top ten hold over 30%. The germline V gene encodes CDR1 MDHEN and CDR2 SYDVKM. The CDR3 contains 15 residues. V gave up 4 bases and J gave up 7 bases; unmatched junction bases: 9. The TCR comes from an older man with active or convalescent COVID-19. The V call is TRBV28, the J call TRBJ2-7, with TRBD1 matching 11 bases. Sequenced material: peripheral blood. DNA of the CDR3: TGTGCCAGCAGTTCCCACGGACAGGGGGCTTGGGAGCAGTACTTC. This translates into CASSSHGQGAWEQYF.